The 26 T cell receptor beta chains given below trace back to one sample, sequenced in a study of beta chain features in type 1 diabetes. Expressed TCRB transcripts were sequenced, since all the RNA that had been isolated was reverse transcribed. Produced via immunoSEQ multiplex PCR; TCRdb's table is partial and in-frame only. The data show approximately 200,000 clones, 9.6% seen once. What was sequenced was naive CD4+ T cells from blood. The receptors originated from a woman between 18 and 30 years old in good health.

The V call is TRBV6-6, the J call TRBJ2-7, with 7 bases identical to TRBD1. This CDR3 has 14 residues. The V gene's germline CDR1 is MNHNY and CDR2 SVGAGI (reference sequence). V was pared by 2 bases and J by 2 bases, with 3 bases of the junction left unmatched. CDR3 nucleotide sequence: TGTGCCAGCAGTTACCTGACAGGGCCCTACGAGCAGTACTTC. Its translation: CASSYLTGPYEQYF.

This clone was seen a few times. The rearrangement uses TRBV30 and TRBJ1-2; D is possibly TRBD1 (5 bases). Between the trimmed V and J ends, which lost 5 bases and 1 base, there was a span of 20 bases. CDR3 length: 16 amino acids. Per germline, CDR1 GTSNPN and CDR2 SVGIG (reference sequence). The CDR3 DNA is TGTGCCTGGGGCTGGGGGACTCGCGGAGTTAACTATGGCTACACCTTC. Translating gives CAWGWGTRGVNYGYTF.

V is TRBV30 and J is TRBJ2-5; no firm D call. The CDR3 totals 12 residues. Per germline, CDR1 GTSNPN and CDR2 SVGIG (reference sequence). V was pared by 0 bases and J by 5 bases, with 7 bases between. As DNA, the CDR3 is TGTGCCTGGAGTGTACAATTGGAGACCCAGTACTTC. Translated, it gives CAWSVQLETQYF.

CDR3 sequence (DNA): TGTGCCACCAGCAGAGAAATAACTAGCGGAAGCACAGATACGCAGTATTTT. This translates into CATSREITSGSTDTQYF. The rearrangement links TRBV15 to TRBJ2-3; TRBD2 aligns across 8 bases. This CDR3 has 17 residues. The germline CDR1 and CDR2 sequences are LNHNV and YYDKDF (reference sequence). V lost 0 bases, J lost 0 bases, and 5 bases stayed unmatched.

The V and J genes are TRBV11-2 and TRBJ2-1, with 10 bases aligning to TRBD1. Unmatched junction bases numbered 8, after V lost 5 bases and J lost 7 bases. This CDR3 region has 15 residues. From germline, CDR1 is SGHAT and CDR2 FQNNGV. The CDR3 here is CASSRPGQGINEQFF. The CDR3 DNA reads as TGTGCCAGCAGCCGACCGGGACAGGGGATAAATGAGCAGTTCTTC.

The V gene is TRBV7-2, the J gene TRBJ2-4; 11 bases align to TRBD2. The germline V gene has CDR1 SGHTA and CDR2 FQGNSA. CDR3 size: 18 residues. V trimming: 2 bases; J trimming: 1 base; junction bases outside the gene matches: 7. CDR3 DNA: TGTGCCAGCAGCTTACTAGCGGGAGGAGTTTCGGCCAAAAACATTCAGTACTTC. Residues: CASSLLAGGVSAKNIQYF.

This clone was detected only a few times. CDR3 loop: CASSEVGQNYGYTF. For the CDR3, the DNA is TGTGCCAGCAGTGAGGTGGGACAGAACTATGGCTACACCTTC. The gene calls are TRBV2 and TRBJ1-2; 7 nucleotides agree with TRBD1. Germline assignment: CDR1 SNHLY and CDR2 FYNNEI. This CDR3 is 14 amino acids long. The V segment lost 3 bases and the J segment 2 bases; nucleotides outside the gene matches: 3.

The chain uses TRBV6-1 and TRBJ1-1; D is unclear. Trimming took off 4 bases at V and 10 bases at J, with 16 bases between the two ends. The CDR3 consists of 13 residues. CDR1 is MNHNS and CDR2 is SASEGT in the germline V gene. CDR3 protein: CASSVYGEVGAFF. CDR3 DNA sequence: TGTGCCAGCAGTGTCTATGGGGAGGTCGGAGCTTTCTTT.

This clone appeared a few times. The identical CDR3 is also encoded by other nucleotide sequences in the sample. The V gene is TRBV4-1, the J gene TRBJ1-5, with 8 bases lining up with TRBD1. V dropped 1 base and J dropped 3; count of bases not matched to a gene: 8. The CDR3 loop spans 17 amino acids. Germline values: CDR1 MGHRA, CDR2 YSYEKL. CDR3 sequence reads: CASSQGGDRGVNQPQHF. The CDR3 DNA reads TGCGCCAGCAGCCAAGGGGGAGACAGGGGAGTCAATCAGCCCCAGCATTTT.

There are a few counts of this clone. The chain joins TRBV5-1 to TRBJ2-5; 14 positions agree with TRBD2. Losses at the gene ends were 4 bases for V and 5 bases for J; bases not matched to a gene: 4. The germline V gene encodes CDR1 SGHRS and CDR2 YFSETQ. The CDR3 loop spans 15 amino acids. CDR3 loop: CASSEGLAGEETQYF. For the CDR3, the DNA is TGCGCCAGCAGCGAGGGACTAGCGGGGGAGGAGACCCAGTACTTC.

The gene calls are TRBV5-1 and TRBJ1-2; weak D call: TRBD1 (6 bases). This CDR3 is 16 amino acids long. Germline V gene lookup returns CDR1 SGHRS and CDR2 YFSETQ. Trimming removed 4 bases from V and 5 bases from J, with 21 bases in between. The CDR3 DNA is TGCGCCAGCAGCCCCGGTCGGCAGGGGACCTCGTATGGCTACACCTTC. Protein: CASSPGRQGTSYGYTF.

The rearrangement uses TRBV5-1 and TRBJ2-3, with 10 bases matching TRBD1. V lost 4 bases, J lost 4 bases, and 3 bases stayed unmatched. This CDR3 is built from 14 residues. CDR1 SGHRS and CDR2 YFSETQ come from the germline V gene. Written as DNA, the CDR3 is TGCGCCAGCAGCGTGGGACAGGGGCCAGATACGCAGTATTTT. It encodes CASSVGQGPDTQYF.

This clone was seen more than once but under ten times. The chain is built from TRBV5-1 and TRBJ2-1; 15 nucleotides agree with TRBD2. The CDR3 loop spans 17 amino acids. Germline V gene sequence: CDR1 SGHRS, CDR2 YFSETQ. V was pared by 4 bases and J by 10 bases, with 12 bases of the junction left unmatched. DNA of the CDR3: TGCGCCAGCAGCACGGGACTAGCGGGAGGACCAGGAACGGAGCAGTTCTTC. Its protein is CASSTGLAGGPGTEQFF.

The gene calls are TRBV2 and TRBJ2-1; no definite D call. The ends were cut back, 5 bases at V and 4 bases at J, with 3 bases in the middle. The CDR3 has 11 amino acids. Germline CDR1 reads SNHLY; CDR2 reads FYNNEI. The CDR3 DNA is TGTGCCAGCAGTACTTACAATGAGCAGTTCTTC. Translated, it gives CASSTYNEQFF.

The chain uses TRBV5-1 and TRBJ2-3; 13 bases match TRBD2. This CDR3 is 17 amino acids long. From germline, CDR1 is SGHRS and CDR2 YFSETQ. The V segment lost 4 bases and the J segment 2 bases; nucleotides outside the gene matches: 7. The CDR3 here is CASSLGLAGIITDTQYF. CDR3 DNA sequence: TGCGCCAGCAGCCTGGGACTAGCGGGGATAATCACAGATACGCAGTATTTT. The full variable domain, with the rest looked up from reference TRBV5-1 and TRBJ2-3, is KAGVTQTPRYLIKTRGQQVTLSCSPISGHRSVSWYQQTPGQGLQFLFEYFSETQRNKGNFPGRFSGRQFSNSRSEMNVSTLELGDSALYLCASSLGLAGIITDTQYFGPGTRLTVL.

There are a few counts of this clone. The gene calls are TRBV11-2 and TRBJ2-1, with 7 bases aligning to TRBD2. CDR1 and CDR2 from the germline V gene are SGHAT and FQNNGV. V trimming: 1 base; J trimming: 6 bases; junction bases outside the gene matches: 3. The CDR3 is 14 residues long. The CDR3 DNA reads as TGTGCCAGCAGCTTAGCTAGCGGCAGCAATGAGCAGTTCTTC. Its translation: CASSLASGSNEQFF.

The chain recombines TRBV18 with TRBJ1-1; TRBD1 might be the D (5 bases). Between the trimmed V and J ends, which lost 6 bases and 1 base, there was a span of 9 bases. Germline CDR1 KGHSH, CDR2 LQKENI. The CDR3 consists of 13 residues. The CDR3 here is CASSPRANTEAFF. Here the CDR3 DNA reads TGTGCCAGCTCCCCCAGGGCGAACACTGAAGCTTTCTTT.

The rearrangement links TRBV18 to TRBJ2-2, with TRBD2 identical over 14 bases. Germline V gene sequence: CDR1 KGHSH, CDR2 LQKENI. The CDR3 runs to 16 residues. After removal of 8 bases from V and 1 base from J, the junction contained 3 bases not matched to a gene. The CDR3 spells CASRTSGGQNTGELFF. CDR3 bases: TGTGCCAGCCGGACTAGCGGGGGGCAGAACACCGGGGAGCTGTTTTTT.

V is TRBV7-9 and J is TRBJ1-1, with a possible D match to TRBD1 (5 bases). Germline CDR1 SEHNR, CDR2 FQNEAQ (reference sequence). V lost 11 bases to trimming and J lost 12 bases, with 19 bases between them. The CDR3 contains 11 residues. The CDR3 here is CAGSGDFHSFF. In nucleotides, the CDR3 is TGTGCCGGGAGCGGGGACTTCCACTCTTTCTTT. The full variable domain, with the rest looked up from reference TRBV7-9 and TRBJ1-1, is DTGVSQNPRHKITKRGQNVTFRCDPISEHNRLYWYRQTLGQGPEFLTYFQNEAQLEKSRLLSDRFSAERPKGSFSTLEIQRTEQGDSAMYLCAGSGDFHSFFGQGTRLTVV.

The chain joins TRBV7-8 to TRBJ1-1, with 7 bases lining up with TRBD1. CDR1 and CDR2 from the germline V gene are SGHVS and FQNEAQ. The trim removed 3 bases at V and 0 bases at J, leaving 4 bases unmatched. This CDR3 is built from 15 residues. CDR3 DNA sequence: TGTGCCAGCAGCTTGGAAGGGACAGTGAACACTGAAGCTTTCTTT. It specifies CASSLEGTVNTEAFF.

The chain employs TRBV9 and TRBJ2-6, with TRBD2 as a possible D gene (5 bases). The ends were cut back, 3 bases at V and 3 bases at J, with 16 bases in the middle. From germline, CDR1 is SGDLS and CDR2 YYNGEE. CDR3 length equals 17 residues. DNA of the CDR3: TGTGCCAGCAGCGCCGGGTTCGGGGAAGGTGGGGCCAACGTCCTGACTTTC. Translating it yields CASSAGFGEGGANVLTF.

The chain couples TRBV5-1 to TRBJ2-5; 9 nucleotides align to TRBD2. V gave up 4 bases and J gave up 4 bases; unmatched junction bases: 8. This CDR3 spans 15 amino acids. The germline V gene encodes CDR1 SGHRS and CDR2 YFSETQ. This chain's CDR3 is CASSIAGAEGETQYF. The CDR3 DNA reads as TGCGCCAGCAGCATAGCGGGGGCCGAGGGAGAGACCCAGTACTTC.

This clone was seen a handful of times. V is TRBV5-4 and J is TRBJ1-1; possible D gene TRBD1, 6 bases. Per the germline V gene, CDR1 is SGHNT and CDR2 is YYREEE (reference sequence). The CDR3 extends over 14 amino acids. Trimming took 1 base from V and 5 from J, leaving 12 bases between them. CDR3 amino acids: CASSLQGRETEAFF. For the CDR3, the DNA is TGTGCCAGCAGCTTGCAGGGGCGGGAGACTGAAGCTTTCTTT.

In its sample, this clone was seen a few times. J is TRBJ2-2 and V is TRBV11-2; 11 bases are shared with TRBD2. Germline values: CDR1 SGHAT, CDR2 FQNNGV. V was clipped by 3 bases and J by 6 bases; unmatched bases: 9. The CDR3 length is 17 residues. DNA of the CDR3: TGTGCCAGCAGCTTCGGGACTAGCGGAGCGGTGGCCGGGGAGCTGTTTTTT. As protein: CASSFGTSGAVAGELFF.

CDR3 in DNA: TGTGCCAGCGCAGAGTGGGGGCAGGATCAGCCCCAGCATTTT. It specifies CASAEWGQDQPQHF. This chain joins TRBV7-8 and TRBJ1-5; a possible D gene is TRBD1 (6 bases). V lost 8 bases to trimming and J lost 5 bases, with 16 bases between them. The CDR3 is 14 amino acids. Germline V gene data show CDR1 as SGHVS and CDR2 as FQNEAQ. The whole variable domain, remainder taken from reference TRBV7-8 and TRBJ1-5, is GAGVSQSPRYKVAKRGQDVALRCDPISGHVSLFWYQQALGQGPEFLTYFQNEAQLDKSGLPSDRFFAERPEGSVSTLKIQRTQQEDSAVYLCASAEWGQDQPQHFGDGTRLSIL.

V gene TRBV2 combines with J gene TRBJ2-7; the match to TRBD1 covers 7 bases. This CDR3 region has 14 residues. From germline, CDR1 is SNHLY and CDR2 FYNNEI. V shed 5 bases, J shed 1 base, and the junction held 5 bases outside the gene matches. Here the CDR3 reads CASSRQGQSYEQYF. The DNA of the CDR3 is TGTGCCAGCAGTCGACAGGGTCAATCCTACGAGCAGTACTTC. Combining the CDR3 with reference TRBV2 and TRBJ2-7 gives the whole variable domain EPEVTQTPSHQVTQMGQEVILRCVPISNHLYFYWYRQILGQKVEFLVSFYNNEISEKSEIFDDQFSVERPDGSNFTLKIRSTKLEDSAMYFCASSRQGQSYEQYFGPGTRLTVT.